This T cell receptor beta chain stems from a study of metastatic and nonmetastatic thyroid tumors. Turning to the study itself: Blood and tumor or nodule tissue repertoires from malignant and benign thyroid patients were compared. Study-level points and caveats: Reports indicated that malignant thyroid tumors showed significantly higher TCR beta diversity than benign nodules did, in blood and tumor.

Thyroid surgery was preceded by no treatment in any patient. Original data processing: Variation in CDR3 across clinicopathological groups served as the basis for constructing a distant-metastasis classifier in papillary thyroid cancer. MiXCR was used by TCRdb to re-call the PCR reads. For this entry, the V and J calls and clone size follow TCRdb and not the study's own pipeline. The table has 37,000 or so clones, around 16% seen once; the top ten hold 3% to 4.5%. A remark on this clone: The antigen is unknown.

The TCR originated in a female donor with papillary thyroid cancer or a benign thyroid nodule (not recorded which). Some clones in this sample may be carry-over from other donors' samples. Input material: blood.

The CDR3 coding sequence is TGCAGTGCTAGGCGGGACGGGTCGGACGAGCAGTACTTC. Its protein is CSARRDGSDEQYF. The chain uses TRBV20-1 and TRBJ2-7, with a weak D call TRBD2 (6 bases). The CDR3 runs 13 residues. Germline CDR1 is DFQATT and CDR2 is SNEGSKA (reference sequence). Between the trimmed V and J ends, which lost 3 bases and 5 bases, there was a span of 14 bases.